The 14 T cell receptor beta chains reported below all come from one sample, sequenced in a study of tumor-infiltrating lymphocytes in primary liver carcinoma. The source of the blood RNA was unsorted whole blood, and germline DNA was extracted as well. The authors made TCR beta cDNA from around 500 ng total RNA with a constant-region primer. Construction of TCR beta libraries relied on three successive nested multiplex PCR rounds employing slightly modified ARM-PCR. PCR rounds one and two used TRBV1-TRBV30 forward primers with a C-beta reverse primer for about 9 cycles each. TCRdb used MiXCR to reprocess the multiplex PCR reads, holding one entry per CDR3 protein. The sample carries 300,000 to 400,000 distinct CDR3 sequences, 65% recorded once. The sequenced material came from peripheral blood. The receptors come from a man aged 40-49 years with primary liver carcinoma and hepatitis B virus infection.

Comments on this clonotype: A much larger clone lies one base from this, so it may be a read error. The V call is TRBV6-5, the J call TRBJ2-1; 10 nucleotides align to TRBD2. CDR3 length equals 14 residues. In germline, CDR1 is MNHEY, CDR2 SVGAGI. CDR3 loop: CASNRAGGYNEKFF. CDR3 in DNA: TGTGCCAGCAATAGAGCGGGAGGGTACAATGAGAAGTTCTTC.

About this clonotype itself: At one of its ends the junction is not consistent with the germline gene, which may arise from a read error. V usage is TRBV6-2 or TRBV6-3 and J usage is TRBJ2-1, with 10 bases lining up with TRBD2. Germline loops: CDR1 MNHEY, CDR2 SVGEGT. The CDR3 consists of 19 residues. CDR3 residues: CASSYRKLGASGGYNEQLF. CDR3 in DNA: TGTGCCAGCAGTTACAGAAAACTTGGGGCTAGCGGGGGATACAATGAGCAGCTCTTC.

Of note for this clonotype: The CDR3 does not end in the conserved phenylalanine or tryptophan, so this is likely a read error. This chain uses TRBV12-3 or TRBV12-4 with TRBJ1-1, with 10 nucleotides matching TRBD1. This CDR3 region has 15 residues. V was pared by 6 bases and J by 8 bases, with 12 bases of the junction left unmatched. DNA for the CDR3: TGTGCCAGCAGGGTAGACAGGGGGCGCGGCACCGAAGCTTTCCTT. It specifies CASRVDRGRGTEAFL.

A note on this clonotype: This CDR3 is missing its conserved last phenylalanine or tryptophan, likely due to a read error. The V call is TRBV11-3, the J call TRBJ2-3, with D maybe TRBD1 (5 bases). CDR3 length: 13 amino acids. The germline V gene has CDR1 SGHNT and CDR2 YENEEA. The CDR3 sequence is CACSIGQVDTQYL. Here the CDR3 DNA reads TGTGCCTGCAGCATCGGACAAGTGGATACGCAGTATTTG.

For this clonotype: Its ends do not fully match the called genes, so a read error is possible. The chain joins TRBV5-1 to TRBJ2-2, with D tentatively TRBD1 (7 bases). The CDR3 is made up of 18 amino acids. Per the germline V gene, CDR1 is SGHRS and CDR2 is YFSETQ. The CDR3 sequence is CVSSLGGDSRVNTRELFF. CDR3 coding DNA: TGCGTCAGCAGCTTGGGCGGGGACAGCCGGGTAAACACCCGGGAGCTGTTTTTT.

This clonotype was detected a few times. The V and J genes are TRBV5-4 and TRBJ2-3, with 11 bases lining up with TRBD2. The CDR3 sequence is 15 residues long. J gave up 5 bases and V 4 bases, and 6 bases lay outside the gene matches. CDR1 and CDR2 from the germline V gene are SGHNT and YYREEE (reference sequence). The CDR3 region is CASSRSGTSGDTQYF. The CDR3 nucleotides read TGTGCCAGCAGCCGCTCCGGGACTAGCGGAGATACGCAGTATTTT.

This clonotype was seen once. The chain joins TRBV4-1 to TRBJ2-7; 9 nucleotides align to TRBD2. CDR3 size: 13 residues. J was trimmed by 8 bases and V by 3 bases; bases with no gene match: 5. Germline loops: CDR1 MGHRA, CDR2 YSYEKL. CDR3 loop: CASSQREGDKQYF. As DNA, the CDR3 is TGCGCCAGCAGCCAGCGGGAGGGTGACAAGCAGTACTTC.

This clonotype showed up many times. V is TRBV6-2 or TRBV6-3 and J is TRBJ2-7; D remains ambiguous. V shed 2 bases and J shed 0 bases, with 8 bases lying between them. The germline CDR1 and CDR2 sequences are MNHEY and SVGEGT. The CDR3 contains 14 residues. The CDR3: CASSYLTNSYEQYF. The CDR3 nucleotides are TGTGCCAGCAGTTACCTGACAAACTCCTACGAGCAGTACTTC.

The gene calls are TRBV10-3 and TRBJ2-6; TRBD2 is a possible D gene (5 bases). Trimming cost V 3 bases and J 0 bases, with 12 bases left between them. Germline CDR1 is ENHRY and CDR2 is SYGVKD. The CDR3 totals 17 residues. The CDR3 reads CAISEYRLYSGANVLTF. CDR3 DNA: TGTGCCATCAGTGAATACAGACTATACTCTGGGGCCAACGTCCTGACTTTC.

The chain has TRBV4-2 and TRBJ2-1; a possible D gene is TRBD1 (6 bases). CDR1 and CDR2 (germline): LGHNA, YNFKEQ. The CDR3 extends over 16 amino acids. V was trimmed by 0 bases and J by 0 bases, leaving 9 bases between them. CDR3 bases: TGTGCCAGCAGCCAAGATGGCAGGGGCTCCTACAATGAGCAGTTCTTC. It is translated as CASSQDGRGSYNEQFF.

The chain has TRBV7-2 and TRBJ2-2; D gene ambiguous. V dropped 3 bases and J dropped 4 bases, with 12 bases sitting between them. This CDR3 comprises 15 residues. The V gene's germline CDR1 is SGHTA and CDR2 FQGNSA. CDR3 bases: TGTGCCAGCAGCTTGATGGGAAGTGGCACCGGGGAGCTGTTTTTT. It yields the protein CASSLMGSGTGELFF.

In the case of this clonotype: This clone may be a read error of a much larger clone one base away. The CDR3 spells CAITPAGTRYGQYF. The CDR3 DNA reads as TGTGCCATCACCCCTGCCGGGACAAGATACGGGCAGTACTTC. The rearrangement links TRBV10-3 to TRBJ2-7; TRBD1 might be the D (6 bases). CDR1 ENHRY and CDR2 SYGVKD come from the germline V gene. The CDR3 consists of 14 residues.

A remark on this clonotype: At one end the junction does not follow the germline gene, possibly because of a read error. The V gene is TRBV11-3, the J gene TRBJ2-2, with a tentative D call TRBD2 (6 bases). The CDR3 runs 15 residues. The germline gives CDR1 SGHNT, CDR2 YENEEA. The CDR3 nucleotides are TGTGCCAGCAGCTTAGATCGCGGGAATTCCGGGGAGCTGTCTTTT. This encodes CASSLDRGNSGELSF.

The chain uses TRBV28 and TRBJ2-3; no clear D. The germline V and J ends were trimmed by 8 bases and 5 bases, with 14 bases remaining between them. This CDR3 spans 13 amino acids. Per the germline V gene, CDR1 is MDHEN and CDR2 is SYDVKM. Here the CDR3 reads CASGTELGDTQYF. CDR3 in DNA: TGTGCCAGCGGAACCGAGCTGGGAGATACGCAGTATTTT.